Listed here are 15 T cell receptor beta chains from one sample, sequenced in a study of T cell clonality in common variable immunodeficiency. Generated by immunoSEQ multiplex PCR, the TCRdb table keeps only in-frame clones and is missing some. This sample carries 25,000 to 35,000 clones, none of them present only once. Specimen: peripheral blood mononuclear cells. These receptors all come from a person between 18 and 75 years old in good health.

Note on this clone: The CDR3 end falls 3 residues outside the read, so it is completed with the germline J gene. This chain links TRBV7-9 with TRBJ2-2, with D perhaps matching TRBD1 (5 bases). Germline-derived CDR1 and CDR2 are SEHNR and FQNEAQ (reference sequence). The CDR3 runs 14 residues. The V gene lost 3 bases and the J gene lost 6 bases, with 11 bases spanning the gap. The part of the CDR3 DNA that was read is TGTGCCAGCAGCTTTGAAGGGGCCCCCGGGGAG. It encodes CASSFEGAPGE. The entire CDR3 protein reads CASSFEGAPGELFF. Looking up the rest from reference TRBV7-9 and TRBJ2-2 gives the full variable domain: DTGVSQNPRHKITKRGQNVTFRCDPISEHNRLYWYRQTLGQGPEFLTYFQNEAQLEKSRLLSDRFSAERPKGSFSTLEIQRTEQGDSAMYLCASSFEGAPGELFFGEGSRLTVL.

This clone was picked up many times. CDR3 in amino acids: CASSWAQGGEKLFF. CDR3 bases read: TGTGCCAGTAGTTGGGCCCAGGGTGGTGAAAAA. This sequence joins TRBV19 and TRBJ1-4, with a possible D match to TRBD1 (5 bases). The read terminates 3 residues ahead of where the CDR3 ends, so the germline J gene completes it. CDR3 length equals 14 residues. The V and J ends lost 5 bases and 7 bases respectively, with 14 bases between them. The germline V gene has CDR1 LNHDA and CDR2 SQIVND (reference sequence).

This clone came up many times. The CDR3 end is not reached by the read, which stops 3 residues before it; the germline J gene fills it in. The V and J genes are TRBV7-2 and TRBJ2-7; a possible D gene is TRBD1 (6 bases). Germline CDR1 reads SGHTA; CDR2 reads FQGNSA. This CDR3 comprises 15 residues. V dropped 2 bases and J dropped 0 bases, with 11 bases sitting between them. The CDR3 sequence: CASSLMPGDSYEQYF. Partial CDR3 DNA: TGTGCCAGCAGCTTAATGCCAGGGGACTCCTACGAG.

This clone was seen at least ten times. The CDR3 bases that were read are TGTGCCGGGGGGGGGAACGAG. Translation: CAGGGNE. The full-length CDR3 reads as CAGGGNEQYF. This chain uses TRBV30 with TRBJ2-7; 7 bases line up with TRBD2. From the germline J gene comes the end of the CDR3, since the read stops 3 residues before it. The junction had 3 bases not matched to a gene; V was cut back by 8 bases and J by 5 bases. This CDR3 has 10 residues. Germline CDR1 and CDR2: GTSNPN and SVGIG (reference sequence).

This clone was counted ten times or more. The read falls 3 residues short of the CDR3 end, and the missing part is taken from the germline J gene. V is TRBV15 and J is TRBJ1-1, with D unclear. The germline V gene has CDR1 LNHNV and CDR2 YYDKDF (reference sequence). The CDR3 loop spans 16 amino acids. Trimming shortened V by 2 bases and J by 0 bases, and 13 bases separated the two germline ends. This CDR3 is CATSRPSEGMNTEAFF. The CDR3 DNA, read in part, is TGTGCCACCAGCAGACCTTCAGAGGGCATGAACACTGAA. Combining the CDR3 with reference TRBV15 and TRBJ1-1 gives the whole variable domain DAMVIQNPRYQVTQFGKPVTLSCSQTLNHNVMYWYQQKSSQAPKLLFHYYDKDFNNEADTPDNFQSRRPNTSFCFLDIRSPGLGDTAMYLCATSRPSEGMNTEAFFGQGTRLTVV.

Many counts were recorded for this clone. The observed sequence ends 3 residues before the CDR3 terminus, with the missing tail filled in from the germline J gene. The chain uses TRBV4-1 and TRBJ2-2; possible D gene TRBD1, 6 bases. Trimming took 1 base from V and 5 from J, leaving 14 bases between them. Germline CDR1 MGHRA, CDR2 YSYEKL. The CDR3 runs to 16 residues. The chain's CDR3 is CASSQVVGADTGELFF. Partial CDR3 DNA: TGCGCCAGCAGCCAAGTCGTGGGGGCGGATACCGGGGAG.

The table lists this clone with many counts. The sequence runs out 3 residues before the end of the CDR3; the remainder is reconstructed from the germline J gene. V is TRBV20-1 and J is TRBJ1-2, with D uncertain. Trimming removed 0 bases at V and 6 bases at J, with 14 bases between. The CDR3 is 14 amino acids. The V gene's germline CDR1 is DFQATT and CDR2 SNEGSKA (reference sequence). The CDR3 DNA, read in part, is TGCAGTGCTAGAGATACGGGGAAGAAGGATGGC. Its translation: CSARDTGKKDG. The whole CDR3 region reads CSARDTGKKDGYTF.

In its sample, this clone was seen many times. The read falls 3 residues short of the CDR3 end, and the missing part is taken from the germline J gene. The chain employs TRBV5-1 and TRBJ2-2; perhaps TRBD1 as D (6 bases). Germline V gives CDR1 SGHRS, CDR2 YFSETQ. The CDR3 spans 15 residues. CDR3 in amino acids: CASSLGTATNEKLFF. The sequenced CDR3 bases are TGCGCCAGCAGCTTGGGGACAGCTACTAATGAAAAG.

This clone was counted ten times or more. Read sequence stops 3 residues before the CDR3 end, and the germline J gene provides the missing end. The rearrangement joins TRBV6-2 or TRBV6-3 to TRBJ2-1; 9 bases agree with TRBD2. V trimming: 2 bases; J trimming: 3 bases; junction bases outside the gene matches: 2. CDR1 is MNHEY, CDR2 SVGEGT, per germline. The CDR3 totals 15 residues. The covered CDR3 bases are TGTGCCAGCAGTTACCAAGCGGGAGGCTACAATGAG. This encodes CASSYQAGGYNE. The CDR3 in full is CASSYQAGGYNEQFF.

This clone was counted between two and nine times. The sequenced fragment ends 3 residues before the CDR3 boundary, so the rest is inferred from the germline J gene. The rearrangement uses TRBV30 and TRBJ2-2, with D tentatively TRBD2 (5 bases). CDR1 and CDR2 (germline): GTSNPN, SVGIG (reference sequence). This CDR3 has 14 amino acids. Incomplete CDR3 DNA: TGTGCCTGGAGTGTATCGGGGATGAGCGAAAAG. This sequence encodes CAWSVSGMSEK. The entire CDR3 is CAWSVSGMSEKLFF.

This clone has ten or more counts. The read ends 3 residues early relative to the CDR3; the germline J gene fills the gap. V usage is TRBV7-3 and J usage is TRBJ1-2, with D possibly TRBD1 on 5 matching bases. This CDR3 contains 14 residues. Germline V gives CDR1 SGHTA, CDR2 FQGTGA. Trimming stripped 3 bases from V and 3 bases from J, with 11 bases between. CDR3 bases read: TGTGCCAGCAGCTTTGGGCAGGGTGACTATGGC. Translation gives CASSFGQGDYG. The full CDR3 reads CASSFGQGDYGYTF.

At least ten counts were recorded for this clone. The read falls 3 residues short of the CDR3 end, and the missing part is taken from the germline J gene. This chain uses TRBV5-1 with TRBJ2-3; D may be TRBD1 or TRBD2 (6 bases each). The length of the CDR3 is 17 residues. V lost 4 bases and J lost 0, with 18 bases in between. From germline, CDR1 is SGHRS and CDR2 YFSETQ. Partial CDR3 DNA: TGCGCCAGCAGCCTTATTGCAGGAGGGGGAAGCACAGATACG. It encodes CASSLIAGGGSTDT. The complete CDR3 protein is CASSLIAGGGSTDTQYF.

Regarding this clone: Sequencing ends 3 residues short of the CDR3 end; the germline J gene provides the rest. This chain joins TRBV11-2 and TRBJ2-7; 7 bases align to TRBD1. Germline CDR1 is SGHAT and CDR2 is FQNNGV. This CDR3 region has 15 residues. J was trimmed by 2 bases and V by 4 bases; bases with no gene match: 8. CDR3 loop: CASSSARDRPYEQYF. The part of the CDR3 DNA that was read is TGTGCCAGCAGCTCCGCCCGGGACAGACCCTACGAG.

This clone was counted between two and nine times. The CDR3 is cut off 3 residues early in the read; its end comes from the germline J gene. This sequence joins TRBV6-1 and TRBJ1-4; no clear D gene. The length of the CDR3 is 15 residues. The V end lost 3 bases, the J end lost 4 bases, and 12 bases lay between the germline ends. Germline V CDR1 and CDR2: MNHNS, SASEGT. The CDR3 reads CASSDAAGINEKLFF. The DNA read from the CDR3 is TGTGCCAGCAGTGACGCGGCGGGGATTAATGAAAAA.

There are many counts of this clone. CDR3 bases read: TGTGCCAGCAGTTTTGGGACGGGGGACTACGAG. Its translation: CASSFGTGDYE. The full CDR3 protein is CASSFGTGDYEQYF. The chain joins TRBV12-3 or TRBV12-4 to TRBJ2-7, with a tentative D call TRBD2 (6 bases). Sequencing ends 3 residues short of the CDR3 end; the germline J gene provides the rest. There are 14 residues in the CDR3. The V end lost 3 bases, the J end lost 3 bases, and 12 bases lay between the germline ends.